These 9 T cell receptor beta chains were all obtained from the same sample, sequenced in a study of blood T cell repertoires in COVID-19. Profiling relied on immunoSEQ multiplex PCR, and the TCRdb table lists in-frame clones only, not all of them. The sample consists of fewer than 150,000 clones, less than 85% of them appearing once. The specimen was peripheral blood. These receptor sequences come from a human donor in a cohort sampled during active COVID-19.

This chain connects TRBV15 to TRBJ2-1, with D possibly TRBD2 on 5 matching bases. Germline V gene lookup returns CDR1 LNHNV and CDR2 YYDKDF (reference sequence). This CDR3 is 15 amino acids long. The V end was cut by 5 bases, the J end by 0 bases, with 11 bases between. The CDR3 DNA follows: TGTGCCACCAGCCCTAGCCCCAACTCCTACAATGAGCAGTTCTTC. It encodes CATSPSPNSYNEQFF.

CDR3 DNA sequence: TGTGCCAGCAGCCCTCCGGGACAGGGGGGAGAGACCCAGTACTTC. It is translated as CASSPPGQGGETQYF. The chain uses TRBV7-2 and TRBJ2-5; the match to TRBD1 covers 11 bases. Trimming cost V 5 bases and J 4 bases; bases outside gene matches: 6. The length of the CDR3 is 15 residues. The V gene's germline CDR1 is SGHTA and CDR2 FQGNSA.

V gene TRBV15 combines with J gene TRBJ2-2; TRBD1 matches 7 bases. Germline V CDR1 and CDR2: LNHNV, YYDKDF (reference sequence). This CDR3 is built from 18 residues. V gave up 5 bases and J gave up 0 bases; unmatched junction bases: 12. The CDR3 here is CATSGSRTGVPNTGELFF. The CDR3 region has the DNA TGTGCCACCAGCGGTTCCAGAACAGGGGTCCCGAACACCGGGGAGCTGTTTTTT. The full variable domain, completed using reference TRBV15 and TRBJ2-2, is DAMVIQNPRYQVTQFGKPVTLSCSQTLNHNVMYWYQQKSSQAPKLLFHYYDKDFNNEADTPDNFQSRRPNTSFCFLDIRSPGLGDTAMYLCATSGSRTGVPNTGELFFGEGSRLTVL.

The V gene is TRBV3-1 (or the pseudogene TRBV3-2), the J gene TRBJ2-7, with 7 bases identical to TRBD1. CDR1 LGHDT and CDR2 YNNKEL come from the germline V gene (reference sequence). V lost 1 base, J lost 4 bases, and 7 bases stayed unmatched. The CDR3 is 15 residues long. The CDR3 DNA reads as TGTGCCAGCAGCCAAGGAGTACAGGGGTCGTACGAGCAGTACTTC. Amino acids: CASSQGVQGSYEQYF.

V and J are TRBV4-3 and TRBJ2-1; perhaps TRBD2 as D (5 bases). With 4 bases removed from V and 0 bases from J, the gap between germline ends came to 13 bases. CDR3 length: 16 amino acids. The germline CDR1 and CDR2 sequences are LGHNA and YSLEER. The CDR3 spells CASSRMRGSSYNEQFF. In nucleotides, the CDR3 is TGCGCCAGCAGCCGCATGCGTGGGAGCTCCTACAATGAGCAGTTCTTC.

The chain combines TRBV12-3 or TRBV12-4 with TRBJ2-3; 9 bases are shared with TRBD1. The CDR3 runs to 13 residues. The trim removed 8 bases at V and 3 bases at J, leaving 3 bases unmatched. CDR3 in amino acids: CASSGTGTDTQYF. CDR3 DNA: TGTGCCAGCTCCGGGACAGGGACAGATACGCAGTATTTT.

V is TRBV6-5 and J is TRBJ1-4; D remains unclear. Germline V gives CDR1 MNHEY, CDR2 SVGAGI. The CDR3 has 13 amino acids. V was trimmed by 11 bases and J by 7 bases, leaving 17 bases between them. CDR3 sequence reads: CASRGGRFEKLFF. The CDR3 DNA reads TGTGCCTCCCGGGGAGGCAGATTTGAAAAACTGTTTTTT.

With regard to this clone: Germline and junction disagree at one end, which may indicate a read error. The chain links TRBV27 to TRBJ1-5; possible D gene TRBD1, 6 bases. The V gene's germline CDR1 is MNHEY and CDR2 SMNVEV (reference sequence). CDR3 size: 16 residues. CDR3 DNA: TGTGCCAGAAGTTGGGGACACTCTGAGGGCAATCAGCCCCAGCATTTT. Its protein product is CARSWGHSEGNQPQHF.

V usage is TRBV7-6 and J usage is TRBJ2-5; D is undetermined. Germline V gene data show CDR1 as SGHVS and CDR2 as FNYEAQ. Between the trimmed V and J ends, which lost 1 base and 5 bases, there was a span of 14 bases. This CDR3 contains 15 residues. CDR3 sequence reads: CASSLDYRQRETQYF. The DNA of the CDR3 is TGTGCCAGCAGCTTAGATTATAGGCAGAGGGAGACCCAGTACTTC.